This record concerns one T cell receptor beta chain sequence. Its target is not known. The sample is drawn from a study of shared clonotypes between healthy human individuals. Findings and limits, study-wide: Among non-shared clonotypes, generation probabilities were lower than among those shared by all four donors.

Assay used: immunoSEQ multiplex PCR; TCRdb lists only in-frame clones, some missing. Here the sample spans under 2,000,000 clones, about 94% being singletons. CD8 cells regarded as naive lacked CD45RO, were positively chosen for CCR7, and omitted terminally differentiated effector memory CD45RA+ cells. Losses at the gene ends were 3 bases for V and 8 bases for J; bases not matched to a gene: 6. The CDR3 is 13 residues long. Germline V CDR1 and CDR2: KGHSH, LQKENI. The source of this sequence is a man aged 18 to 29 in good health. The sample consisted of naive CD8+ T cells sorted from blood. The chain joins TRBV18 to TRBJ1-1, with 7 bases that match TRBD1. This CDR3 reads CASSPGATGEAFF. CDR3 nucleotide sequence: TGTGCCAGCTCACCTGGTGCGACAGGGGAAGCTTTCTTT.